One and the same sample provided the 7 T cell receptor beta chains below, sequenced in a study of T cells after yellow fever vaccination. TCRdb fed the 5' RACE reads into MiXCR, producing one record per CDR3 protein. The profile covers a few hundred thousand distinct CDR3 sequences, with around a sixth appearing a single time and about 18% taken by the ten largest. The sequenced sample was PBMCs, obtained before the yellow fever booster vaccination. These receptor sequences come from a man aged 18 to 30 who received the YFV17D yellow fever vaccine.

The J gene is TRBJ1-6, the V gene TRBV20-1; no clear D gene. CDR3 length: 15 amino acids. In germline, CDR1 is DFQATT, CDR2 SNEGSKA (reference sequence). Here the CDR3 DNA reads TGCGCCGTCACCATCGGGAACTCCTATAATTCACCCCTCCACTTT. Residues: CAVTIGNSYNSPLHF.

This sequence joins TRBV12-3 or TRBV12-4 and TRBJ1-1; tentatively, D is TRBD1 (5 bases). The CDR3 is 14 residues long. V lost 3 bases to trimming and J lost 1 base, with 9 bases between them. CDR3 residues: CASSLGTWNTEAFF. CDR3 nucleotides: TGTGCCAGCAGTTTGGGGACTTGGAACACTGAAGCTTTCTTT.

This chain uses TRBV20-1 with TRBJ2-7, with D possibly TRBD1 on 6 matching bases. The V end was cut by 3 bases, the J end by 5 bases, with 11 bases between. CDR1 is DFQATT and CDR2 is SNEGSKA in the germline V gene (reference sequence). This CDR3 comprises 12 residues. The chain's CDR3 is CSARSGANEQYF. Here the CDR3 DNA reads TGCAGTGCTAGGTCAGGGGCTAACGAGCAGTACTTC.

The chain joins TRBV5-1 to TRBJ2-7; 10 bases align to TRBD2. The CDR3 is 17 amino acids. The V gene end was trimmed by 4 bases and the J gene end by 1 base; junction bases not matched to a gene: 11. In germline, CDR1 is SGHRS, CDR2 YFSETQ. The CDR3 region is CASSRRLTSGDSYEQYF. CDR3 bases: TGCGCCAGCAGCCGACGACTCACTAGCGGGGATTCCTACGAGCAGTACTTC.

The chain has TRBV3-1 and TRBJ2-2; D assignment may be TRBD1 or TRBD2 (5 bases each). There are 15 residues in the CDR3. The ends were cut back, 2 bases at V and 6 bases at J, with 13 bases in the middle. Per the germline V gene, CDR1 is LGHDT and CDR2 is YNNKEL (reference sequence). The CDR3: CASSQKGTAPGELFF. Here the CDR3 DNA reads TGTGCCAGCAGCCAAAAAGGGACGGCCCCCGGGGAGCTGTTTTTT. The whole variable domain, remainder taken from reference TRBV3-1 and TRBJ2-2, is DTAVSQTPKYLVTQMGNDKSIKCEQNLGHDTMYWYKQDSKKFLKIMFSYNNKELIINETVPNRFSPKSPDKAHLNLHINSLELGDSAVYFCASSQKGTAPGELFFGEGSRLTVL.

The CDR3: CASSFTARSYEQYF. For the CDR3, the DNA is TGTGCCAGCAGCTTCACCGCCAGGAGCTACGAGCAGTACTTC. The chain recombines TRBV7-2 with TRBJ2-7; D remains unclear. V was trimmed by 3 bases and J by 3 bases, leaving 12 bases between them. CDR1 SGHTA and CDR2 FQGNSA come from the germline V gene. CDR3 length: 14 residues.

This clonotype was picked up a small number of times. V gene TRBV20-1 combines with J gene TRBJ2-7; D perhaps matches TRBD2 (5 bases). Trimming pared 1 base from V and 6 bases from J, leaving 7 bases between. This CDR3 region has 11 residues. The germline V gene has CDR1 DFQATT and CDR2 SNEGSKA (reference sequence). The CDR3 here is CSARGAGEQYF. CDR3 DNA: TGCAGTGCTAGAGGTGCGGGCGAGCAGTACTTC.